This TCR beta chain was found in a study of immune heterogeneity within non-small cell lung tumors. Study-level findings and limits: Recurring identical dominant CDR3 beta clonotypes were observed across tumor sites within a patient, together with site-unique high-frequency clones.

This clonotype is classed as medium-sized. What it recognizes is unknown. The ends were cut back, 0 bases at V and 5 bases at J, with 13 bases in the middle. CDR3 length: 15 residues. CDR1 is SGHNT and CDR2 is YENEEA in the germline V gene. TCRs were amplified from approximately 600 ng gDNA of bulk tumor per sample. In surgery, several biopsies were collected from each primary tumor at widely spaced sites. It was patients with untreated, newly diagnosed non-small cell lung cancer who underwent curative surgery. Multiplex PCR (32 V and 13 J primers) was used to amplify the TCR beta CDR3. A single record per CDR3 protein comes from TCRdb applying MiXCR to the multiplex PCR reads. In the table there are fewer than 25,000 distinct CDR3 sequences, about 30% of which are singletons.

This sequence originates from a man in his forties or fifties with non-small cell lung cancer. This rearrangement joins TRBV11-3 to TRBJ1-2; D remains unclear. The specimen sequenced was lung tumor tissue. The CDR3 region has the DNA TGTGCCAGCAGCTTAGACGGTCCCGGGAATTATGGCTACACCTTC. This sequence encodes CASSLDGPGNYGYTF.